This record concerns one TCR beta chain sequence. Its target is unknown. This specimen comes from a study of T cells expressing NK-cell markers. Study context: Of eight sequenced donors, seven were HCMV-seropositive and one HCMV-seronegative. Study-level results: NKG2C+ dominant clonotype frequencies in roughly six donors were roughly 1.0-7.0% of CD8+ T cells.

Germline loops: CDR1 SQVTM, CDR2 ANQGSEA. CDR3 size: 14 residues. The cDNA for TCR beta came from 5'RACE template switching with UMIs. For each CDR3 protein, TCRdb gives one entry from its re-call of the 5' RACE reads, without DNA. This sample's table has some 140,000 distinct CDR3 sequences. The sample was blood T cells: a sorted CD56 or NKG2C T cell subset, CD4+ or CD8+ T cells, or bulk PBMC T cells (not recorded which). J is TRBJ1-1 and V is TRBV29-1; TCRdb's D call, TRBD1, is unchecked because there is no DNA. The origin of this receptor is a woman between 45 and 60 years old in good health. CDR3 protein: CSVVFGAWNTEAFF. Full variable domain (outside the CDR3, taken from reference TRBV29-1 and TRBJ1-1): SAVISQKPSRDICQRGTSLTIQCQVDSQVTMMFWYRQQPGQSLTLIATANQGSEATYESGFVIDKFPISRPNLTFSTLTVSNMSPEDSSIYLCSVVFGAWNTEAFFGQGTRLTVV.